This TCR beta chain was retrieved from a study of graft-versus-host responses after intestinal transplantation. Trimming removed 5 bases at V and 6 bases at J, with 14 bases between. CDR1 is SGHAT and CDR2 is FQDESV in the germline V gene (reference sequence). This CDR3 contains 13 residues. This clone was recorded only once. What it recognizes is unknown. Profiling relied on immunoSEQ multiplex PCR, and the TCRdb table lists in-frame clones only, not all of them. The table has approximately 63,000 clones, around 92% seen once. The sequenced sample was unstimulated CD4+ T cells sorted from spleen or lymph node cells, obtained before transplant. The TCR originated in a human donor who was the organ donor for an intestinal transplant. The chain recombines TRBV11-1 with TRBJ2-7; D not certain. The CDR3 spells CASSRKPLIEQYF. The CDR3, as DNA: TGTGCCAGCAGCCGTAAGCCGCTCATCGAGCAGTACTTC. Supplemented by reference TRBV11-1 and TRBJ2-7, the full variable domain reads EAEVAQSPRYKITEKSQAVAFWCDPISGHATLYWYRQILGQGPELLVQFQDESVVDDSQLPKDRFSAERLKGVDSTLKIQPAELGDSAMYLCASSRKPLIEQYFGPGTRLTVT.